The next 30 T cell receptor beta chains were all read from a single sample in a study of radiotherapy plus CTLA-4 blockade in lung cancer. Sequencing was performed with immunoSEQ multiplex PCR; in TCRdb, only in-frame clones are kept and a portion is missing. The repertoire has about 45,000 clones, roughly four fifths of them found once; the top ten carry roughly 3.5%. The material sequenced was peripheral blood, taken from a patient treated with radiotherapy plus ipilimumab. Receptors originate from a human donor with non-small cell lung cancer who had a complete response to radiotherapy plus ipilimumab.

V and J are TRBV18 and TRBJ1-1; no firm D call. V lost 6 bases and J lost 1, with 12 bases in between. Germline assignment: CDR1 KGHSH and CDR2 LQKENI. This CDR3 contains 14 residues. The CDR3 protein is CASSGRTGNTEAFF. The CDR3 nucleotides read TGTGCCAGCTCGGGGAGGACGGGGAACACTGAAGCTTTCTTT.

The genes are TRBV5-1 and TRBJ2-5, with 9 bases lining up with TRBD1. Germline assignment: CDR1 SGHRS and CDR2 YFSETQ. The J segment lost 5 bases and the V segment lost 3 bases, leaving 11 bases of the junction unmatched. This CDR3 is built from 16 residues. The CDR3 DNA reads TGCGCCAGCAGCTCCGGTCGGACAGGGGCTTCGGAGACCCAGTACTTC. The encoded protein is CASSSGRTGASETQYF.

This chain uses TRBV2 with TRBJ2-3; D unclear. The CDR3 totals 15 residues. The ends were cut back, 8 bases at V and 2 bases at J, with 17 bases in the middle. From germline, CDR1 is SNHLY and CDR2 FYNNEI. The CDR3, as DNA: TGTGCCAGCTTTCCGATTTTACTGAACACAGATACGCAGTATTTT. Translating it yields CASFPILLNTDTQYF.

CDR3 protein: CASSPPHRGPYGYTF. CDR3 coding DNA: TGTGCCAGCTCACCACCCCACAGGGGTCCGTATGGCTACACCTTC. The chain combines TRBV18 with TRBJ1-2; TRBD1 agrees at 7 bases. CDR1 and CDR2 (germline): KGHSH, LQKENI. This CDR3 contains 15 residues. V trimming: 0 bases; J trimming: 5 bases; junction bases outside the gene matches: 6.

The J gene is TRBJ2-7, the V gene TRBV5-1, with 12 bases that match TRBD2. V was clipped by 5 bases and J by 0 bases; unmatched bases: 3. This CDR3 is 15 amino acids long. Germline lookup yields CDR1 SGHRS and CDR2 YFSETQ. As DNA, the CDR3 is TGCGCCAGCAGACTGACTAGCGGGAGCTCCTACGAGCAGTACTTC. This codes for CASRLTSGSSYEQYF.

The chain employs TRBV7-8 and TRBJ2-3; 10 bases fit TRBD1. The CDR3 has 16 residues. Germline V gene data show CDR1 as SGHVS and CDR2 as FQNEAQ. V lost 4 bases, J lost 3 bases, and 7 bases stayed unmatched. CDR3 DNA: TGTGCCAGCAGCTCGAATTCGGGACAGGGGACAGATACGCAGTATTTT. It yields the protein CASSSNSGQGTDTQYF.

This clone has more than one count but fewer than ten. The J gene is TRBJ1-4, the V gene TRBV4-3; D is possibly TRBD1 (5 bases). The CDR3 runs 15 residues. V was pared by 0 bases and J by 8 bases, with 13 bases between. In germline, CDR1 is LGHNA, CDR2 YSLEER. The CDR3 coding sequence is TGCGCCAGCAGCCAAGACGAGACCAGGGCGGAAAAACTGTTTTTT. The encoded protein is CASSQDETRAEKLFF.

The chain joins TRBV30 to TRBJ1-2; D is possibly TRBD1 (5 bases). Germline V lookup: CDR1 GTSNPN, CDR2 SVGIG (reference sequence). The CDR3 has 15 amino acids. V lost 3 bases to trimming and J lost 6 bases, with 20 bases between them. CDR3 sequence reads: CAWSLRGSKGNGYTF. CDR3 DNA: TGTGCCTGGAGCTTAAGGGGCTCCAAAGGGAATGGCTACACCTTC.

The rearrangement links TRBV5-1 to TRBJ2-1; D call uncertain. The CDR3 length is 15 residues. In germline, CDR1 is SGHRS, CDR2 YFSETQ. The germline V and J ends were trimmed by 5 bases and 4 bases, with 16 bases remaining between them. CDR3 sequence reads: CASRPRVEEYNEQFF. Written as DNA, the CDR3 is TGCGCCAGCAGACCCCGAGTCGAAGAATACAATGAGCAGTTCTTC.

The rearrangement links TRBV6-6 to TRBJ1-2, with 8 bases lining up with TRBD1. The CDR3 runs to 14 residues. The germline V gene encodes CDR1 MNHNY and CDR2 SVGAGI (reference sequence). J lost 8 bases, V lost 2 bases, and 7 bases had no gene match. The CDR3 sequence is CASSYGGQALGYTF. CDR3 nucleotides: TGTGCCAGCAGTTACGGGGGACAGGCCTTGGGCTACACCTTC.

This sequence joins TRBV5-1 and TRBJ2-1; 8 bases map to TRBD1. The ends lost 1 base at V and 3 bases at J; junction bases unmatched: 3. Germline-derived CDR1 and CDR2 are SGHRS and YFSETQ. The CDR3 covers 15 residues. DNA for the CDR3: TGCGCCAGCAGCTTGAGGGGGACAGGCTACAATGAGCAGTTCTTC. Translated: CASSLRGTGYNEQFF. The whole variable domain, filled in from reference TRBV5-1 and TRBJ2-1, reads KAGVTQTPRYLIKTRGQQVTLSCSPISGHRSVSWYQQTPGQGLQFLFEYFSETQRNKGNFPGRFSGRQFSNSRSEMNVSTLELGDSALYLCASSLRGTGYNEQFFGPGTRLTVL.

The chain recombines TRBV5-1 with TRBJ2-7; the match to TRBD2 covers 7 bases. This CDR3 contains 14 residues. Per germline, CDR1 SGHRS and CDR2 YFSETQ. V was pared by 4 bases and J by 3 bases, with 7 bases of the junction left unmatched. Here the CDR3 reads CASSIGGSYYEQYF. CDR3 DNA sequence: TGCGCCAGCAGCATCGGGGGGTCTTACTACGAGCAGTACTTC.

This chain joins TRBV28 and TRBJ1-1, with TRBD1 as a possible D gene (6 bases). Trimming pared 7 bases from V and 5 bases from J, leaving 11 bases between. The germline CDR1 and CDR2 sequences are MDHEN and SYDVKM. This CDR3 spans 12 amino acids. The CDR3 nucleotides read TGTGCCAGCACCAGGGGCGGAACTGAAGCTTTCTTT. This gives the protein CASTRGGTEAFF. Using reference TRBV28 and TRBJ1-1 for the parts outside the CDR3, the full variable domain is DVKVTQSSRYLVKRTGEKVFLECVQDMDHENMFWYRQDPGLGLRLIYFSYDVKMKEKGDIPEGYSVSREKKERFSLILESASTNQTSMYLCASTRGGTEAFFGQGTRLTVV.

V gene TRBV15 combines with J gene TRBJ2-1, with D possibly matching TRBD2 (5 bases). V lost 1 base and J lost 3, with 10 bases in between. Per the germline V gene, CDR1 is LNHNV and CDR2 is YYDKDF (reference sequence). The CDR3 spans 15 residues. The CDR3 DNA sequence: TGTGCCACCAGCAGAGGGGTAGGAGGCTACAATGAGCAGTTCTTC. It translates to CATSRGVGGYNEQFF.

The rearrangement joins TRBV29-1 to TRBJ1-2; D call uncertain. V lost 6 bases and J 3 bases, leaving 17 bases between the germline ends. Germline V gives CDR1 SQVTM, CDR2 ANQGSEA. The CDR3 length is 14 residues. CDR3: CSVLPSPNHYGYTF. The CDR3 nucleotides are TGCAGCGTCCTACCCTCGCCAAACCACTATGGCTACACCTTC.

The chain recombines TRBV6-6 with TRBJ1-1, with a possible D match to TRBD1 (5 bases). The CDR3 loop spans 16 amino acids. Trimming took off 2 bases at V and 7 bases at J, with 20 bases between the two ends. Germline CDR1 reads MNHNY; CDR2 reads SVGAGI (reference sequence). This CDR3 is CASSYRVIDSPFEAFF. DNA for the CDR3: TGTGCCAGCAGTTACCGCGTGATCGACAGTCCTTTTGAAGCTTTCTTT.

CDR3 sequence: CASSLDAGGNIQYF. Written as DNA, the CDR3 is TGCGCCAGCAGCTTGGATGCGGGAGGAAACATTCAGTACTTC. The J gene is TRBJ2-4, the V gene TRBV5-1, with 8 bases lining up with TRBD2. The germline gives CDR1 SGHRS, CDR2 YFSETQ. Trimming cost V 0 bases and J 6 bases; bases outside gene matches: 2. The CDR3 runs to 14 residues. The variable domain in full, completed from reference TRBV5-1 and TRBJ2-4, reads KAGVTQTPRYLIKTRGQQVTLSCSPISGHRSVSWYQQTPGQGLQFLFEYFSETQRNKGNFPGRFSGRQFSNSRSEMNVSTLELGDSALYLCASSLDAGGNIQYFGAGTRLSVL.

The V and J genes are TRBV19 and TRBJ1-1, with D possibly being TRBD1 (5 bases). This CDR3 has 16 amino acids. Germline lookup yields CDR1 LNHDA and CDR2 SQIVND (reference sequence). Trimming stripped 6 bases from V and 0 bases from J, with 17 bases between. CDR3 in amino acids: CASSQLGGTMNTEAFF. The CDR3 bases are TGTGCCAGTAGCCAGCTAGGAGGGACCATGAACACTGAAGCTTTCTTT.

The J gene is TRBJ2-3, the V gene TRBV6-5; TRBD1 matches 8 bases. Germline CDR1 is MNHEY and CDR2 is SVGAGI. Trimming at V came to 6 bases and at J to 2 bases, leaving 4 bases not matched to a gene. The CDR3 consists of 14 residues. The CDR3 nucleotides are TGTGCCAGCAGGACAGGGGACGACACAGATACGCAGTATTTT. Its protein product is CASRTGDDTDTQYF.

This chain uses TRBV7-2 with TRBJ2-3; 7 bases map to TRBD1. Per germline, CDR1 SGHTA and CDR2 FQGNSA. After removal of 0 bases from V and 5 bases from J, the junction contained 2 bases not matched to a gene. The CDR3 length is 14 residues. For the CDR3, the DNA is TGTGCCAGCAGCTTAGCAGGGGGCGGAGATACGCAGTATTTT. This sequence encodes CASSLAGGGDTQYF.

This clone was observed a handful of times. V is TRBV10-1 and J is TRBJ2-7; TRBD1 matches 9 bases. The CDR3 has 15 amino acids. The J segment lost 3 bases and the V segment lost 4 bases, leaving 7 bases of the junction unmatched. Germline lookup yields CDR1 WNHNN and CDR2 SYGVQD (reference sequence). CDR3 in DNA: TGCGCCAGCAGTGCCGGGACAGGGAACCTCTACGAGCAGTACTTC. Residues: CASSAGTGNLYEQYF.

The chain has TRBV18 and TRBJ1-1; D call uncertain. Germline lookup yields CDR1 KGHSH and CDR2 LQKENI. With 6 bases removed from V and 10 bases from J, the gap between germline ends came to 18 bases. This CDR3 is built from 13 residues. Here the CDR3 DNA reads TGTGCCAGCTCCCCCGGGAGGGATATTTCAGCTTTCTTT. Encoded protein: CASSPGRDISAFF. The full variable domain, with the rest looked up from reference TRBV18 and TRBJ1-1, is NAGVMQNPRHLVRRRGQEARLRCSPMKGHSHVYWYRQLPEEGLKFMVYLQKENIIDESGMPKERFSAEFPKEGPSILRIQQVVRGDSAAYFCASSPGRDISAFFGQGTRLTVV.

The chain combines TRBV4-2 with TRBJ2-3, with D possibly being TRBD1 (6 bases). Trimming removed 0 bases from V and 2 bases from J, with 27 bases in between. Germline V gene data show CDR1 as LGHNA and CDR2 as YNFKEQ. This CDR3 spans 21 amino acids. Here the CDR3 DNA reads TGTGCCAGCAGCCAAGAGGTTACAGGGAGTCGCTTTCAAAGGACCACAGATACGCAGTATTTT. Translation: CASSQEVTGSRFQRTTDTQYF.

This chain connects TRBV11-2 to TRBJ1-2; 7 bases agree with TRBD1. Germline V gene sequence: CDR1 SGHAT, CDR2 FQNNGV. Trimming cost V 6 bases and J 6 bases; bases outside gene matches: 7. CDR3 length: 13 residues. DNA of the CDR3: TGTGCCAGCAGAGTATCCGGGACAGATGGCTACACCTTC. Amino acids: CASRVSGTDGYTF. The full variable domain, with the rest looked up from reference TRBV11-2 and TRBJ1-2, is EAGVAQSPRYKIIEKRQSVAFWCNPISGHATLYWYQQILGQGPKLLIQFQNNGVVDDSQLPKDRFSAERLKGVDSTLKIQPAKLEDSAVYLCASRVSGTDGYTFGSGTRLTVV.

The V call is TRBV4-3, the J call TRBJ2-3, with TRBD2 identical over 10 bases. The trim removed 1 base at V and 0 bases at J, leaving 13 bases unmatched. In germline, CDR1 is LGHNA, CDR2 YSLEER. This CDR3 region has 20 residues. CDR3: CASSQGLAGVPKYSTDTQYF. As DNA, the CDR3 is TGCGCCAGCAGCCAAGGTCTAGCGGGGGTACCAAAATATAGCACAGATACGCAGTATTTT.

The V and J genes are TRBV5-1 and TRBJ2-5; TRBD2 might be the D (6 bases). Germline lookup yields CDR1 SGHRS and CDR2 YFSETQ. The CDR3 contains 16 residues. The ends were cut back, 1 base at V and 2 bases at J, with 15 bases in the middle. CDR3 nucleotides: TGCGCCAGCAGCTTGCCCCCCAGGAGCGGGCAAGAGACCCAGTACTTC. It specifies CASSLPPRSGQETQYF.

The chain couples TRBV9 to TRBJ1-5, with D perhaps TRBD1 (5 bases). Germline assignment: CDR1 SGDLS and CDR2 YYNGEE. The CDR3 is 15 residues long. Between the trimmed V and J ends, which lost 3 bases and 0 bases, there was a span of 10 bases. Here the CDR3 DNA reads TGTGCCAGCAGCGCAACAGGATATAGCAATCAGCCCCAGCATTTT. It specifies CASSATGYSNQPQHF.

The CDR3 is CASSFGRGHNEQFF. The CDR3 coding sequence is TGTGCCAGCAGCTTTGGCAGGGGGCACAATGAGCAGTTCTTC. The J gene is TRBJ2-1, the V gene TRBV7-2, with 8 bases lining up with TRBD1. CDR1 is SGHTA and CDR2 is FQGNSA in the germline V gene. The CDR3 loop spans 14 amino acids. Germline trimming cut 3 bases from V and 5 bases from J; bases unmatched to any gene: 3.

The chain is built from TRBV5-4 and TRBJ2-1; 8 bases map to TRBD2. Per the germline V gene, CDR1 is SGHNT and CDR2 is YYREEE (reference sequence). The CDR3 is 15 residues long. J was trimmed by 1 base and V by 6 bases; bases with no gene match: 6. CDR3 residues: CASNRGGTSYNEQFF. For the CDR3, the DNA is TGTGCCAGCAACCGCGGGGGGACGTCCTACAATGAGCAGTTCTTC.

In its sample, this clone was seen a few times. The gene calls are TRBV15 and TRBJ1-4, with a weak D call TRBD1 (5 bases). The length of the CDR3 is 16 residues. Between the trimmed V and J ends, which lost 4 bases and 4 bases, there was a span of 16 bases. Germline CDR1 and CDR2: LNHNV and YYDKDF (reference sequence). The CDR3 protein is CATSNMGGGINEKLFF. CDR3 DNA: TGTGCCACCAGCAACATGGGCGGGGGGATTAATGAAAAACTGTTTTTT.